The rows below give T cell receptor beta chains drawn from one sample of a study of CD8 T cells in ankylosing spondylitis. One entry per CDR3 protein results from TCRdb running MiXCR on the 5' RACE reads. The sample has roughly 300,000 distinct CDR3 sequences, less than 9.5% seen once. Sequencing input: blood, either unsorted or a sorted T cell fraction (not recorded which). Source of these receptors: a male donor with ankylosing spondylitis. The CDR3 runs from the conserved cysteine through the conserved F or W. D genes are given only for firm matches. Size tells how often a clone was seen (once, few, many) or the class of an expanded clone, and some rows leave it out.

j_gene,abundance,v_gene,d_gene,CDR3aa,CDR3nt
TRBJ2-2,few,TRBV5-1,TRBD2,CASSRDGTSGTGELFF,TGCGCCAGCAGCCGGGACGGGACTAGCGGCACCGGGGAGCTGTTTTTT
TRBJ1-6,few,TRBV20-1,TRBD1,CSAIGQGGSPLHF,TGCAGTGCCATTGGACAGGGAGGATCACCCCTCCACTTT
TRBJ2-1,many,TRBV20-1,NA,CSATGTANEQFF,TGCAGTGCCACCGGGACGGCTAATGAGCAGTTCTTC
TRBJ2-4,few,TRBV20-1,TRBD2,CSARDLLAGWYNIQYF,TGCAGTGCTAGAGATCTCCTAGCGGGCTGGTATAACATTCAGTACTTC
TRBJ2-1,NA,TRBV10-3,TRBD1,CAVPGQGAHEQFF,TGTGCCGTTCCGGGACAGGGGGCCCATGAGCAGTTCTTC
TRBJ1-1,few,TRBV4-1,TRBD1,CASSQEGQLLNTEAFF,TGCGCCAGCAGCCAAGAGGGACAGCTTTTGAACACTGAAGCTTTCTTT
TRBJ2-6,NA,TRBV6-1,NA,CASSERGFRASGANVLTF,TGTGCCAGCAGTGAACGGGGGTTCCGGGCCTCTGGGGCCAACGTCCTGACTTTC
TRBJ2-2,few,TRBV6-4,NA,CASSEGASTGELFF,TGTGCCAGCAGTGAGGGCGCTAGCACCGGGGAGCTGTTTTTT
TRBJ1-2,NA,TRBV29-1,TRBD1,CSVERTGGASGYGYTF,TGCAGCGTTGAGAGGACAGGGGGCGCGTCCGGATATGGCTACACCTTC
TRBJ2-3,few,TRBV11-2,NA,CASSFGAESTDTQYF,TGTGCCAGCAGCTTTGGGGCAGAGAGCACAGATACGCAGTATTTT
TRBJ2-2,NA,TRBV2,NA,CASSEQGDEELFF,TGTGCCAGCAGTGAACAAGGGGACGAGGAGCTGTTTTTT
TRBJ2-7,NA,TRBV20-1,TRBD2,CSARRGGAYEQYF,TGCAGTGCTCGAAGGGGAGGGGCCTACGAGCAGTACTTC
TRBJ1-6,NA,TRBV12-3/TRBV12-4,NA,CACSRGGHRAGHNSPLHF,TGTGCCTGCAGTAGGGGAGGCCACAGGGCCGGCCATAATTCACCCCTCCACTTT
TRBJ2-2,few,TRBV5-1,TRBD2,CASSLGLAGVGGELFF,TGCGCCAGCAGCTTGGGGCTAGCGGGAGTTGGCGGGGAGCTGTTTTTT
TRBJ1-1,NA,TRBV4-3,NA,CASSLTRGPGKAFF,TGCGCCAGCAGCCTAACCAGAGGGCCAGGGAAAGCTTTCTTT
TRBJ2-1,many,TRBV20-1,NA,CSALSASPNEQFF,TGCAGTGCTCTTTCGGCTAGCCCCAATGAGCAGTTCTTC
TRBJ1-1,many,TRBV5-1,NA,CASSLEGRGTEAFF,TGCGCCAGCAGCTTGGAGGGAAGGGGCACTGAAGCTTTCTTT
TRBJ2-5,NA,TRBV7-9,NA,CASSFRPPGRPLETQYF,TGTGCCAGCAGCTTCAGACCCCCGGGAAGGCCTCTTGAGACCCAGTACTTC
TRBJ2-7,NA,TRBV18,NA,CASSRTPWEQYF,TGTGCCAGCTCCCGGACACCCTGGGAGCAGTACTTC
TRBJ1-3,many,TRBV12-3/TRBV12-4,TRBD1,CASSLRTGGPDTIYF,TGTGCCAGCAGTTTACGGACAGGGGGCCCTGACACCATATATTTT
TRBJ1-5,few,TRBV28,TRBD1,CASSFRTGFNQPQHF,TGTGCCAGCAGTTTCCGGACAGGTTTCAATCAGCCCCAGCATTTT
TRBJ1-5,few,TRBV24-1,TRBD1,CATSALGQEPTHF,TGTGCCACCAGTGCCCTGGGACAGGAGCCTACGCATTTT
TRBJ2-2,few,TRBV4-3,TRBD2,CASSRTSGGLTGELFF,TGCGCCAGCAGCCGAACTTCGGGAGGCCTCACCGGGGAGCTGTTTTTT
TRBJ1-6,many,TRBV6-1,TRBD1,CASSRTGKNSPLHF,TGTGCCAGCAGTAGGACAGGGAAAAATTCACCCCTCCACTTT
TRBJ2-3,NA,TRBV11-3,NA,CASSPPPSADTQYF,TGTGCCAGCAGCCCGCCCCCTAGCGCAGATACGCAGTATTTT